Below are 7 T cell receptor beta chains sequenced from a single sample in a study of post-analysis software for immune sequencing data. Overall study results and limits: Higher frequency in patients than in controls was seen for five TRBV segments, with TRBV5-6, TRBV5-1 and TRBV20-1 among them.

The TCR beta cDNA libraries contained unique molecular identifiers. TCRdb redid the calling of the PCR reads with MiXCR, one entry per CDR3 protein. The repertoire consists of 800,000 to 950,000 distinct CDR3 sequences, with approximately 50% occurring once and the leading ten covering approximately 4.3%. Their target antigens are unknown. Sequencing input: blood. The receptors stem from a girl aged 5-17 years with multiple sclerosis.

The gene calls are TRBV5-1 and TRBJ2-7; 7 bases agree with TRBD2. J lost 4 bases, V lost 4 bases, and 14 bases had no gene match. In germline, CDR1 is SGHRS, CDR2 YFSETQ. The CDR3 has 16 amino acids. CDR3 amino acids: CASSPGVLAEEYEQYF. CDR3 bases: TGCGCCAGCAGCCCTGGGGTGCTAGCGGAGGAGTACGAGCAGTACTTC.

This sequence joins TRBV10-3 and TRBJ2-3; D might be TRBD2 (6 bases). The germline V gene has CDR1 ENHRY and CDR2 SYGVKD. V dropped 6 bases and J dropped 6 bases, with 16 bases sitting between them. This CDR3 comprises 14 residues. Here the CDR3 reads CAIRGGTRGDTQYF. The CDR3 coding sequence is TGTGCCATCAGGGGCGGGACCAGAGGGGATACGCAGTATTTT.

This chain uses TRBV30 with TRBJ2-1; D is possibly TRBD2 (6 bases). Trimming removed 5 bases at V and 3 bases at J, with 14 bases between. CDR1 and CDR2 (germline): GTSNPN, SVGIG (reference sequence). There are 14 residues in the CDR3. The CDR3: CAWRRAGNYNEQFF. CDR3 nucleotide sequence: TGTGCCTGGCGGAGGGCCGGGAACTACAATGAGCAGTTCTTC. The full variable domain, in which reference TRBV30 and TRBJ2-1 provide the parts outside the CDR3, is SQTIHQWPATLVQPVGSPLSLECTVEGTSNPNLYWYRQAAGRGLQLLFYSVGIGQISSEVPQNLSASRPQDRQFILSSKKLLLSDSGFYLCAWRRAGNYNEQFFGPGTRLTVL.

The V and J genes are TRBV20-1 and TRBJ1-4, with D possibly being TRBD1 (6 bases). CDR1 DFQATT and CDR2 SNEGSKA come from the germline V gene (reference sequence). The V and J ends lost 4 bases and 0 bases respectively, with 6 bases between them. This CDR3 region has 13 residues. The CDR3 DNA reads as TGCAGTGCTAACAGGGCAACTAATGAAAAACTGTTTTTT. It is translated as CSANRATNEKLFF.

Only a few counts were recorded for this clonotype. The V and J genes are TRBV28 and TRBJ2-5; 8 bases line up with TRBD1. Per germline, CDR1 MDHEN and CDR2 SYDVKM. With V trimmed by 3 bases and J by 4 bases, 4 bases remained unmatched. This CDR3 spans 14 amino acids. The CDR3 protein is CASSFRGRVETQYF. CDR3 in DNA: TGTGCCAGCAGTTTCAGGGGGCGGGTAGAGACCCAGTACTTC.

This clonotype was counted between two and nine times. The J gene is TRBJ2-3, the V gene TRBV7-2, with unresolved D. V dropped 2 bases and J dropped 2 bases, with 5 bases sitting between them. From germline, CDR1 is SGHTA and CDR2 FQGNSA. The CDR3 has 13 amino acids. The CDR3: CASSLQVTDTQYF. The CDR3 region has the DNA TGTGCCAGCAGCTTACAGGTCACAGATACGCAGTATTTT.

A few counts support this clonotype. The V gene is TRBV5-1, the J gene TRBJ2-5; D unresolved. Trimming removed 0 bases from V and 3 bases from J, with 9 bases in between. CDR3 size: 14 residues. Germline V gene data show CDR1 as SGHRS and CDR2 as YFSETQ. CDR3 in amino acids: CASSLGFIKETQYF. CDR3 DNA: TGCGCCAGCAGCTTGGGATTTATAAAAGAGACCCAGTACTTC.